The clone carrying this T cell receptor beta chain was detected only once. Method: immunoSEQ multiplex PCR; TCRdb's copy keeps in-frame clones and lacks some. The sample lists 150,000 to 200,000 clones, about 93% occurring once. These data originate in a study of shared clonotypes between healthy human individuals. The germline CDR1 and CDR2 sequences are SGHNT and YENEEA. The CDR3 sequence is 13 residues long. Sequencing was performed on naive CD4+ T cells sorted from blood. As for subset: CD45RA+ positively selected. This rearrangement joins TRBV11-3 to TRBJ2-5; no reliable D call. TRBJ2-7 matches the DNA end more closely, so the J call is doubtful. This receptor was obtained from a woman aged 25 to 39 in good health. CDR3 nucleotides: TGTGCCAGCAGCCGAGGAACCTCCTACGAGCAGTACTTC. Protein: CASSRGTSYEQYF.